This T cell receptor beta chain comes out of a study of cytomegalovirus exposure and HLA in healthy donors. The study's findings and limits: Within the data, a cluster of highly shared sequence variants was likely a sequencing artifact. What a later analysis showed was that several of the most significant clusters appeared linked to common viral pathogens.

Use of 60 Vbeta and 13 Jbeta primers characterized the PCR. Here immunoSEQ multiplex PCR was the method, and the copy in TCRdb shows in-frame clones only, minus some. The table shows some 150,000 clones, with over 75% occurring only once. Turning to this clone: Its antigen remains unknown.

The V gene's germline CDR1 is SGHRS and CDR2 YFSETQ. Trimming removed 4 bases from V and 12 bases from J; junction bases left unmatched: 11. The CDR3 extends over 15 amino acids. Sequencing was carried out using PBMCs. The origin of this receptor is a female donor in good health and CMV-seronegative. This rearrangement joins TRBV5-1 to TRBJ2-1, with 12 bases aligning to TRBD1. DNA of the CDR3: TGCGCCAGCAGCCCCACCGGGACAGGGGGCGAAGTGCAGTTCTTC. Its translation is CASSPTGTGGEVQFF.